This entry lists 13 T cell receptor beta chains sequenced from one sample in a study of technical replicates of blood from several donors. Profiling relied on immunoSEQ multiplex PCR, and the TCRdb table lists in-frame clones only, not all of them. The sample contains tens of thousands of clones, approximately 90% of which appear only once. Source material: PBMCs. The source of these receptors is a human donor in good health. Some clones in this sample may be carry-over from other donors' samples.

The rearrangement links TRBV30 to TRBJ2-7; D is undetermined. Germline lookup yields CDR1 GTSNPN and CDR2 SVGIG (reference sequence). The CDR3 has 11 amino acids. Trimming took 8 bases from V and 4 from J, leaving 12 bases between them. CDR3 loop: CAGITEYEQYF. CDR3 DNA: TGTGCCGGGATAACAGAGTACGAGCAGTACTTC.

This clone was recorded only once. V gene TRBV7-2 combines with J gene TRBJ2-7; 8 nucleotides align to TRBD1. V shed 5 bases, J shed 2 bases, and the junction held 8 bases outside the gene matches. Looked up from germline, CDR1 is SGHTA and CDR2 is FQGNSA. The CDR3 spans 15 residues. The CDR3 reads CASSRGTGETYEQYF. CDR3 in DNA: TGTGCCAGCAGCCGGGGGACAGGCGAGACCTACGAGCAGTACTTC. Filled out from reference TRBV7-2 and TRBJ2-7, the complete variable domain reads GAGVSQSPSNKVTEKGKDVELRCDPISGHTALYWYRQSLGQGLEFLIYFQGNSAPDKSGLPSDRFSAERTGGSVSTLTIQRTQQEDSAVYLCASSRGTGETYEQYFGPGTRLTVT.

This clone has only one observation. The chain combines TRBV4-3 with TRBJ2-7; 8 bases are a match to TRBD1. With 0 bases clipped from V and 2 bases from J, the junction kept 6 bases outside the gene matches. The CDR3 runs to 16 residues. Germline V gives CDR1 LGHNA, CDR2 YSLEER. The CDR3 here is CASSQDRGTGTYEQYF. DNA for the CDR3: TGCGCCAGCAGCCAAGATCGGGGGACAGGAACCTACGAGCAGTACTTC.

CDR3 nucleotide sequence: TGTGCAAGTCGCTTAGTACGGCGGGGGGGCCTAGAGACCCAGTACTTC. This encodes CASRLVRRGGLETQYF. This chain uses TRBV12-2 with TRBJ2-5; TRBD2, the table's D call, lacks a check against the DNA. TRBV12-2 is tagged as a pseudogene. The CDR3 sequence is 16 residues long.

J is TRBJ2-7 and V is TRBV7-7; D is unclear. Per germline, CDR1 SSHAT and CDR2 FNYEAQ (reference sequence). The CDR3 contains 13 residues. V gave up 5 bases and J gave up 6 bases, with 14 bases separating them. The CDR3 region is CASSSDVGGEQYF. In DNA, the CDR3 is TGTGCCAGCAGCAGCGACGTTGGCGGCGAGCAGTACTTC.

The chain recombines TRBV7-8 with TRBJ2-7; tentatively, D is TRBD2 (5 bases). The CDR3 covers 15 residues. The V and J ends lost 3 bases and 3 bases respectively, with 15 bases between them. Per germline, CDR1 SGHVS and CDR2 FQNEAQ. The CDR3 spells CASSFSDKRNYEQYF. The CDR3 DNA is TGTGCCAGCAGCTTCTCGGATAAGCGGAACTACGAGCAGTACTTC.

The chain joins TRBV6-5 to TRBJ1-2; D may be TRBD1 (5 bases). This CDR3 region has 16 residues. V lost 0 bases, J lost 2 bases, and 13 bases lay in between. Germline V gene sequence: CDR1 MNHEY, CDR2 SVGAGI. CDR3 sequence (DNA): TGTGCCAGCAGTTACTCTGCAGACAGCCGGAACTATGGCTACACCTTC. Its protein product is CASSYSADSRNYGYTF.

CDR3 loop: CASSYSGNSPLHF. The CDR3 DNA is TGTGCCAGCAGTTACTCCGGGAACTCACCCCTCCACTTT. V and J are TRBV6-5 and TRBJ1-6, with D unclear. Germline CDR1 MNHEY, CDR2 SVGAGI. CDR3 size: 13 residues. V dropped 0 bases and J dropped 10 bases, with 7 bases sitting between them.

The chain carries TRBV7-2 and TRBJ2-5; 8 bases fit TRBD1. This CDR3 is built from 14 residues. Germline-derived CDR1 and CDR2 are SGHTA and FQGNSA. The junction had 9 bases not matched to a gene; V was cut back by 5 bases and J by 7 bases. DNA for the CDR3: TGTGCCAGCAGCCCTCGGCAGGGGGCGGTGACCCAGTACTTC. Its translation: CASSPRQGAVTQYF.

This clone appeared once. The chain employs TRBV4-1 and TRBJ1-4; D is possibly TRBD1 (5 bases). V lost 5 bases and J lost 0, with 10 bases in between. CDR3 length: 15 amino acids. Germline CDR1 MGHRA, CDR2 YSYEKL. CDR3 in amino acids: CASSGDSATNEKLFF. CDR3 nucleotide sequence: TGCGCCAGCAGCGGTGACAGTGCAACTAATGAAAAACTGTTTTTT.

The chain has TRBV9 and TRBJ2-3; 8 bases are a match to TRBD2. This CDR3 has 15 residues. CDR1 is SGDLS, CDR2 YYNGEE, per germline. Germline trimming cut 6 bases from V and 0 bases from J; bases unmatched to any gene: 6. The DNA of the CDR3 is TGTGCCAGCAAATCGGGGGGGGCTAGCACAGATACGCAGTATTTT. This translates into CASKSGGASTDTQYF.

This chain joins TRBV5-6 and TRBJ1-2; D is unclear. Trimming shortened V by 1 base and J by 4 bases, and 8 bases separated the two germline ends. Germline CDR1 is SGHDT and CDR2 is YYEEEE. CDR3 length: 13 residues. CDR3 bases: TGTGCCAGCAGCTTGATCAGGCCCTATGGCTACACCTTC. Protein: CASSLIRPYGYTF.

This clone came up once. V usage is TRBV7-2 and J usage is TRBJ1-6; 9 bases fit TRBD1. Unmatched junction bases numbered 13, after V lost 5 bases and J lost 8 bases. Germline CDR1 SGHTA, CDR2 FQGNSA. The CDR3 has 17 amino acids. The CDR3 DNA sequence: TGTGCCAGCAGCCGACGAGTTCTTGGACAGGGGCATTCACCCCTCCACTTT. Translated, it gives CASSRRVLGQGHSPLHF.